A selection of T cell receptor beta chains follows, all from one sample in a study of T cells in Graves' hyperthyroidism and ophthalmopathy. TCRdb used MiXCR to reprocess the multiplex PCR reads, holding one entry per CDR3 protein. The sample carries approximately 520,000 distinct CDR3 sequences, approximately 25% recorded once. Specimen: blood. All receptors come from a woman younger than 45 with Graves' ophthalmopathy. Each CDR3 is given with its conserved first and last residue. The D gene is left open where the match is weak. Clone size appears in some rows only: once, few, many, or a class for an expanded clone.

cdr3_nt | cdr3_aa | v_call | d_call | j_call | clone_size
TGTGCCAGCAGCCCTCCTAGACTAGCGGGAGTAGAGACCCAGTACTTC | CASSPPRLAGVETQYF | TRBV7-2 | TRBD2 | TRBJ2-5 | NA
TGTGCCAGCAGTGTCGGACAGGGTCTCAATCAGCCCCAGCATTTT | CASSVGQGLNQPQHF | TRBV12-3/TRBV12-4 | TRBD1 | TRBJ1-5 | many
TGTGCCAGCTCCCGTGGGGTGGCTGGGGCCAACGTCCTGACTTTC | CASSRGVAGANVLTF | TRBV6-2/TRBV6-3 | NA | TRBJ2-6 | NA
TGTGCCAGCATACGGGACGGGGCGAACACTGAAGCTTTCTTT | CASIRDGANTEAFF | TRBV6-5 | NA | TRBJ1-1 | many
TGTGCCAGCAGCCAGGTCGGGGGGAGCAATCAGCCCCAGCATTTT | CASSQVGGSNQPQHF | TRBV3-1 | NA | TRBJ1-5 | many
TGTGCCAGCAGTTTTGCACAGGGAAACACTGAAGCTTTCTTT | CASSFAQGNTEAFF | TRBV27 | NA | TRBJ1-1 | NA
TGTGCCTGGAGTGTGGCCGGACCGAACAATTCACCCCTCCACTTT | CAWSVAGPNNSPLHF | TRBV30 | NA | TRBJ1-6 | NA
TGCGCCAGCAGCTTGATGGGACACGGAGATCTGGTAAACACTGAAGCTTTCTTT | CASSLMGHGDLVNTEAFF | TRBV5-1 | NA | TRBJ1-1 | NA
TGTGCCAGCAGTCCCCAAGTTAAAACTGAAGCTTTCTTT | CASSPQVKTEAFF | TRBV6-1 | NA | TRBJ1-1 | many
TGTGCCAGCAGTGAATACGGCTCGGTTCAGCCCCAGCATTTT | CASSEYGSVQPQHF | TRBV6-1 | NA | TRBJ1-5 | many
TGTGCCAGCAGTAGCCGCATGGCCGGGGGAGGAAACTATGGCTACACCTTC | CASSSRMAGGGNYGYTF | TRBV6-1 | NA | TRBJ1-2 | few
TGTGCCAGCAGCTTAGACCCGACGCTTATCGAGCAGTACTTC | CASSLDPTLIEQYF | TRBV11-2 | NA | TRBJ2-7 | NA
TGTGCCAGCTCACCCGAAGGGGGGCAGACTGAAGCTTTCTTT | CASSPEGGQTEAFF | TRBV18 | NA | TRBJ1-1 | NA
TGTGCCAGCAGTGAAGGGGGGGTGGACAATCAGCCCCAGCATTTT | CASSEGGVDNQPQHF | TRBV6-1 | NA | TRBJ1-5 | many
TGTGCCAGTACCCAGGGAGGAAGCAATCAGCCCCAGCATTTT | CASTQGGSNQPQHF | TRBV19 | NA | TRBJ1-5 | once
TGTGCCAGCAGTGATAACAGCGGGAGAGGAGGGGAACAAGAGACCCAGTACTTC | CASSDNSGRGGEQETQYF | TRBV25-1 | TRBD2 | TRBJ2-5 | NA
TGTGCCAGCAGCCAAGTATTCGACGGGGAGCTGTTTTTT | CASSQVFDGELFF | TRBV3-1 | NA | TRBJ2-2 | NA
TGTGCCAGCAGTTACTCGATTCGGGCAGATCAGCCCCAGCATTTT | CASSYSIRADQPQHF | TRBV6-5 | NA | TRBJ1-5 | many
TGCGCCAGCAGCCAAGATAGAGACAGTTCCTACGAGCAGTACTTC | CASSQDRDSSYEQYF | TRBV4-3 | NA | TRBJ2-7 | many
TGTGCCAGCAGCCGCACTCCGGGACGTGAAGAGACCCAGTACTTC | CASSRTPGREETQYF | TRBV28 | NA | TRBJ2-5 | NA
TGTGCCACCAGCAGTCTCCGGATACAAGAGACCCAGTACTTC | CATSSLRIQETQYF | TRBV15 | NA | TRBJ2-5 | many
TGTGCCAGCTTGGGAGCAGGGGGCGCCTTTAGTCAGCCCCAGCATTTT | CASLGAGGAFSQPQHF | TRBV6-2/TRBV6-3 | TRBD1 | TRBJ1-5 | many
TGTGCCAGCAGTTCTCCAGGATTGAACACTGAAGCTTTCTTT | CASSSPGLNTEAFF | TRBV28 | NA | TRBJ1-1 | many
TGCGCCAGCAGCCAAGGAGGGGTAACCGGGACAGGTGGAAACACCATATATTTT | CASSQGGVTGTGGNTIYF | TRBV4-1 | TRBD1 | TRBJ1-3 | NA
TGTGCCAGCAGTGAAGGGGCGGGAACCTGGAGGACCCAGCATTTT | CASSEGAGTWRTQHF | TRBV6-1 | NA | TRBJ1-5 | few
TGTGCCAGCAGCGCCCACAGGAGCTCCTACGAGCAGTACTTC | CASSAHRSSYEQYF | TRBV9 | NA | TRBJ2-7 | many
TGCAGTGCTAGTGCACGGACAGGGCTCTCCTACGAGCAGTACTTC | CSASARTGLSYEQYF | TRBV20-1 | TRBD1 | TRBJ2-7 | many
TGCAGTGCAACTCATGCAGGGAACACTGAAGCTTTCTTT | CSATHAGNTEAFF | TRBV20-1 | NA | TRBJ1-1 | NA
TGTGCCAGCAAGGAAAGAGGGACAGGGGGGGAGACCCAGTACTTC | CASKERGTGGETQYF | TRBV6-1 | TRBD1 | TRBJ2-5 | NA
TGTGCCTGGACGAGGACGCCTCGAACTGAAGCTTTCTTT | CAWTRTPRTEAFF | TRBV30 | NA | TRBJ1-1 | NA
TGTGCCAGCAGTGGGCTGGGGGAAGAGACCCAGTACTTC | CASSGLGEETQYF | TRBV6-4 | NA | TRBJ2-5 | NA
TGTGCCAGCAGCCCCTCCCCGGGACTCGCCTCTGGGGCCAACGTCCTGACTTTC | CASSPSPGLASGANVLTF | TRBV6-2/TRBV6-3 | NA | TRBJ2-6 | many
TGTGCCAGCAGCGAGGGTATGGTGAACTATGGCTACACCTTC | CASSEGMVNYGYTF | TRBV7-9 | NA | TRBJ1-2 | NA
TGTGCCAGCAGTGAAGGGGTAGAGCACACTGAAGCTTTCTTT | CASSEGVEHTEAFF | TRBV6-4 | NA | TRBJ1-1 | NA
TGTGCCAGCAGGGAAGACAGCCCGGGAGAGACCCAGTACTTC | CASREDSPGETQYF | TRBV28 | NA | TRBJ2-5 | many
TGCGCCAGCAGCCAAGACGGGACCGGATCCGGACGCTACACCTTC | CASSQDGTGSGRYTF | TRBV4-3 | NA | TRBJ1-2 | many
TGTGCCAGCAGTGTAGGGTGGTCTAGCAATCAGCCCCAGCATTTT | CASSVGWSSNQPQHF | TRBV6-1 | NA | TRBJ1-5 | few
TGTGCCAGCAGGGGAACTGGAAACACCATATATTTT | CASRGTGNTIYF | TRBV6-1 | NA | TRBJ1-3 | many
TGTGCCAGCAGCAAGGACCCATTCTGGGAGACCCAGTACTTC | CASSKDPFWETQYF | TRBV27 | NA | TRBJ2-5 | many
TGTGCCAGCCGCCTTTGGTCGGCCGAGCAGTACTTC | CASRLWSAEQYF | TRBV12-3/TRBV12-4 | NA | TRBJ2-7 | many
TGTGCCAGCAGTCATAGGACAGGGACGAGCACTGAAGCTTTCTTT | CASSHRTGTSTEAFF | TRBV12-3/TRBV12-4 | TRBD1 | TRBJ1-1 | many
TGTGCCAGCAGCGTACGACAGGGGGTGACCGGGGAGCTGTTTTTT | CASSVRQGVTGELFF | TRBV9 | TRBD1 | TRBJ2-2 | many
TGTGCCATCAGTCCACTCCGGACAGGGGATCAAGAGACCCAGTACTTC | CAISPLRTGDQETQYF | TRBV10-3 | TRBD1 | TRBJ2-5 | NA
TGTGCCAGCAGTTACGGTCTGAGCTCCTATAATTCACCCCTCCACTTT | CASSYGLSSYNSPLHF | TRBV6-5 | NA | TRBJ1-6 | many
TGTGCCAGCAGTCCGGACAGGGGAGAAGGAAACACCATATATTTT | CASSPDRGEGNTIYF | TRBV28 | TRBD1 | TRBJ1-3 | many
TGTGCCAGCAGATTCTCAAGCGGGGGAGGGGACGAGCAGTACTTC | CASRFSSGGGDEQYF | TRBV28 | TRBD2 | TRBJ2-7 | many
TGTGCCAGCAGTGAAGTGGAGCGGATCTATGGCTACACCTTC | CASSEVERIYGYTF | TRBV2 | NA | TRBJ1-2 | many
TGTGCCAGCAGCCAAGATTCGGACAGCGGCTACACCTTC | CASSQDSDSGYTF | TRBV3-1 | NA | TRBJ1-2 | once
TGTGCCAGCAGTTATCGCCCCGGGACTAGCGGGGGCCGGGAGACCCAGTACTTC | CASSYRPGTSGGRETQYF | TRBV28 | TRBD2 | TRBJ2-5 | many
TGTGCCAGCAGTTACTCGGGTGGAGGCTACGAGCAGTACTTC | CASSYSGGGYEQYF | TRBV6-5 | NA | TRBJ2-7 | many
TGTGCCAGCATAGCGGGGGGGCACCTCCGTTCGGTAAAGACCCAGTACTTC | CASIAGGHLRSVKTQYF | TRBV6-1 | TRBD2 | TRBJ2-5 | NA
TGCAGCGTTGACAATGACACTCCCGGCTACGGCTACACCTTC | CSVDNDTPGYGYTF | TRBV29-1 | NA | TRBJ1-2 | NA
TGTGCCACCAGTGATGCAGATCAGCCCCAGCATTTT | CATSDADQPQHF | TRBV24-1 | NA | TRBJ1-5 | many
TGTGCCAGCAGCAACAGACAGGGGGTTGCGTTAGGGGAGCTGTTTTTT | CASSNRQGVALGELFF | TRBV11-2 | TRBD1 | TRBJ2-2 | many
TGTGCCAGCAGTTTAGCCCGGGACTATGGCTACACCTTC | CASSLARDYGYTF | TRBV7-9 | NA | TRBJ1-2 | many
TGTGCCAGTACGGGGGGAAGTGATTCGATGAGCCAGCCCCAGCATTTT | CASTGGSDSMSQPQHF | TRBV5-3 | NA | TRBJ1-5 | many
TGTGCCAGCAGCGGCAGAGGGCCTGAAGCTTTCTTT | CASSGRGPEAFF | TRBV9 | NA | TRBJ1-1 | few